The clone carrying this T cell receptor beta chain is a singleton in its sample. Profiling relied on immunoSEQ multiplex PCR, and the TCRdb table lists in-frame clones only, not all of them. The sample includes some 130,000 clones, around three quarters of them seen just once. This entry is derived from a study of blood T cell repertoires in COVID-19. Germline V gene lookup returns CDR1 MDHEN and CDR2 SYDVKM. The CDR3 runs 16 residues. Germline trimming cut 1 base from V and 4 bases from J; bases unmatched to any gene: 6. The specimen sequenced was peripheral blood. The source is an elderly woman with acute or convalescent COVID-19. The chain joins TRBV28 to TRBJ2-3, with TRBD2 matching over 9 bases. In DNA form, the CDR3 reads TGTGCCAGCAGTTTATCCCGCGGGAGGGCCGCAGATACGCAGTATTTT. As protein: CASSLSRGRAADTQYF.